This T cell receptor beta chain came from a study of T cells in Graves' hyperthyroidism and ophthalmopathy. For the study at large: Specimen type is peripheral blood, collected at initial diagnosis prior to any treatment. Study-wide points: Most clonotypes expanded in thyroid above 0.001 were likewise present in blood.

It was considered stable Graves' hyperthyroidism when ophthalmopathy did not progress within 18 months. Clinicians diagnosed patients from clinical symptoms, serum thyroxine and TRAb, thyroid ultrasound and orbital computed tomography. Germline CDR1 and CDR2: DFQATT and SNEGSKA (reference sequence). This CDR3 comprises 16 residues. The V and J ends lost 0 bases and 1 base, in that order; junction bases with no gene match: 5. This clonotype was recorded many times. Its target is not known. Amplification targeted TCR beta CDR3 regions from RNA transcripts. Using the HTBI primer set, a first-round RT-PCR was run on the TCR CDR3. TCRdb reprocessed the multiplex PCR reads with MiXCR, giving one entry per CDR3 protein. The table has fewer than 200,000 distinct CDR3 sequences, about 17% seen once.

The chain links TRBV20-1 to TRBJ1-5, with 8 bases matching TRBD1. Sequencing used blood. This sequence was found in a woman aged 45 to 65 with Graves' hyperthyroidism. CDR3: CSAREERQGSNQPQHF. CDR3 DNA: TGCAGTGCTAGAGAGGAAAGACAGGGGAGCAATCAGCCCCAGCATTTT.